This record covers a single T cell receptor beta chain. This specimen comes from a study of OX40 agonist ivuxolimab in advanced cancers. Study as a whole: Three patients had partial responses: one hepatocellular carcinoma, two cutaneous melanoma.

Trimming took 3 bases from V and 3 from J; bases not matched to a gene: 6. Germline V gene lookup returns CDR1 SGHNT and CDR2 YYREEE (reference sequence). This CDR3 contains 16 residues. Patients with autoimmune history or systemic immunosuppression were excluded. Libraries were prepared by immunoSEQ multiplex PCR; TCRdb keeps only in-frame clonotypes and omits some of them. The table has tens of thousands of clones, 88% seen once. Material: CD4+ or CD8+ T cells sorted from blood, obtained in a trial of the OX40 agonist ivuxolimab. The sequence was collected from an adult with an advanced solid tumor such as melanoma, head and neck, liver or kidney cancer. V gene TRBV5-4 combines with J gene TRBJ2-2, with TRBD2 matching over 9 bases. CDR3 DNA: TGTGCCAGCAGCTCGCAGTTAGCGGGAGACACCGGGGAGCTGTTTTTT. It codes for CASSSQLAGDTGELFF.